These 29 T cell receptor beta chains share one sample of origin, sequenced in a study of cytomegalovirus exposure and HLA in healthy donors. The study ran its PCR with 60 Vbeta and 13 Jbeta primers. Profiling relied on immunoSEQ multiplex PCR, and the TCRdb table lists in-frame clones only, not all of them. The sample shows about 130,000 clones, over 60% of them seen only once. The sample comprised PBMCs. Every receptor here comes from a man in his forties or fifties in good health and CMV-seronegative.

The V call is TRBV7-9, the J call TRBJ1-6; 10 bases agree with TRBD1. The trim removed 5 bases at V and 7 bases at J, leaving 5 bases unmatched. Germline loops: CDR1 SEHNR, CDR2 FQNEAQ (reference sequence). The CDR3 is 15 residues long. The CDR3 coding sequence is TGTGCCAGCAGCCCCGGGACAGGGGAAAATTCACCCCTCCACTTT. This codes for CASSPGTGENSPLHF.

This clone was seen more than once but under ten times. The CDR3 DNA follows: TGCGCCAGCAGCCTACACTACCCCCTTCGGAGCGATACGCAGTATTTT. This translates into CASSLHYPLRSDTQYF. The gene calls are TRBV5-1 and TRBJ2-3; D call uncertain. The CDR3 runs 16 residues. V lost 4 bases and J 6 bases, leaving 21 bases between the germline ends. The V gene's germline CDR1 is SGHRS and CDR2 YFSETQ.

As concerns this clone: This sample also contains other DNA sequences that code for the same CDR3. The gene calls are TRBV19 and TRBJ1-1; 11 bases align to TRBD1. Per the germline V gene, CDR1 is LNHDA and CDR2 is SQIVND (reference sequence). This CDR3 has 13 amino acids. J gave up 5 bases and V 9 bases, and 5 bases lay outside the gene matches. The CDR3 sequence is CASTRDRGTEAFF. The CDR3 bases are TGTGCCAGCACCCGGGACAGGGGGACTGAAGCTTTCTTT.

The V and J genes are TRBV5-1 and TRBJ2-3; 10 bases align to TRBD2. Trimming at V came to 0 bases and at J to 1 base, leaving 5 bases not matched to a gene. The CDR3 runs 17 residues. CDR1 and CDR2 from the germline V gene are SGHRS and YFSETQ. CDR3 in DNA: TGCGCCAGCAGCTTGGGTAGCGGGGGGTTACGCACAGATACGCAGTATTTT. This translates into CASSLGSGGLRTDTQYF.

This clone was observed once. Compared with germline, one end of the junction differs, possibly owing to a read error. The V and J genes are TRBV19 and TRBJ1-2; 9 nucleotides agree with TRBD1. The CDR3 consists of 14 residues. Germline V CDR1 and CDR2: LNHDA, SQIVND (reference sequence). For the CDR3, the DNA is TGTGCCAGTTGTATAGACAGGGGGAACTATGGCTACACCTTC. Encoded protein: CASCIDRGNYGYTF.

This clone was detected once. The rearrangement links TRBV7-8 to TRBJ2-1; 9 bases are a match to TRBD1. The CDR3 is 16 residues long. V dropped 5 bases and J dropped 2; count of bases not matched to a gene: 7. Germline CDR1 is SGHVS and CDR2 is FQNEAQ. For the CDR3, the DNA is TGTGCCAGCAGCCCTTGGACAGGGGACGCCTACAATGAGCAGTTCTTC. Residues: CASSPWTGDAYNEQFF. The full variable domain, completed using reference TRBV7-8 and TRBJ2-1, is GAGVSQSPRYKVAKRGQDVALRCDPISGHVSLFWYQQALGQGPEFLTYFQNEAQLDKSGLPSDRFFAERPEGSVSTLKIQRTQQEDSAVYLCASSPWTGDAYNEQFFGPGTRLTVL.

The J gene is TRBJ2-3, the V gene TRBV10-1; 7 bases match TRBD2. This CDR3 is built from 14 residues. Germline CDR1 WNHNN, CDR2 SYGVQD (reference sequence). Trimming removed 3 bases from V and 2 bases from J; junction bases left unmatched: 2. CDR3 DNA sequence: TGCGCCAGCAGTGAAGCGGGGACCACAGATACGCAGTATTTT. Translating it yields CASSEAGTTDTQYF.

In regard to this clone: Lacking the conserved final phenylalanine or tryptophan, this CDR3 likely reflects a read error. This chain joins TRBV27 and TRBJ1-2; no clear D gene. The CDR3 totals 15 residues. The V end lost 2 bases, the J end lost 0 bases, and 10 bases lay between the germline ends. CDR1 and CDR2 from the germline V gene are MNHEY and SMNVEV (reference sequence). The CDR3, as DNA: TGTGCCAGCAGTTTAGGACTGGGGACTAACTATGGCTACACCCTC. It specifies CASSLGLGTNYGYTL.

The chain combines TRBV7-6 with TRBJ1-2, with D unclear. The CDR3 length is 13 residues. The germline V and J ends were trimmed by 5 bases and 2 bases, with 9 bases remaining between them. Germline V gene sequence: CDR1 SGHVS, CDR2 FNYEAQ. The CDR3 loop is CASSPSENYGYTF. The DNA for the CDR3 is TGTGCCAGCAGCCCCTCGGAGAACTATGGCTACACCTTC.

This clone has only one observation. This chain connects TRBV10-3 to TRBJ1-4, with 9 bases aligning to TRBD1. Looked up from germline, CDR1 is ENHRY and CDR2 is SYGVKD. V trimming: 9 bases; J trimming: 4 bases; junction bases outside the gene matches: 3. There are 13 residues in the CDR3. The CDR3 DNA follows: TGTGCCATAAGGACAGGGGATAATGAAAAACTGTTTTTT. As protein: CAIRTGDNEKLFF.

Here the CDR3 reads CASSADRYDGYTF. CDR3 coding DNA: TGTGCCAGCAGTGCCGACAGGTACGATGGCTACACCTTC. The chain joins TRBV2 to TRBJ1-2; D is perhaps TRBD1 (6 bases). The V end was cut by 4 bases, the J end by 6 bases, with 12 bases between. The CDR3 runs to 13 residues. From germline, CDR1 is SNHLY and CDR2 FYNNEI.

The chain recombines TRBV7-7 with TRBJ2-2; a weak D match, TRBD2 (6 bases). V was shortened by 5 bases and J by 0 bases, with 13 bases between the two germline ends. The CDR3 contains 16 residues. Germline CDR1 and CDR2: SSHAT and FNYEAQ (reference sequence). The CDR3 sequence is CASSPRGGANTGELFF. The CDR3 nucleotides are TGTGCCAGCAGCCCTAGGGGCGGGGCGAACACCGGGGAGCTGTTTTTT.

The V call is TRBV5-5, the J call TRBJ2-5; 8 bases are a match to TRBD1. With 5 bases clipped from V and 1 base from J, the junction kept 4 bases outside the gene matches. Germline-derived CDR1 and CDR2 are SGHKS and YYEKEE (reference sequence). This CDR3 comprises 14 residues. The CDR3 sequence is CASSFTGGQETQYF. The CDR3 nucleotides are TGTGCCAGCAGTTTCACAGGGGGCCAAGAGACCCAGTACTTC.

The chain links TRBV2 to TRBJ2-7; TRBD1 might be the D (6 bases). Trimming left V 7 bases short and J 6 bases short, with 10 bases between. The germline V gene has CDR1 SNHLY and CDR2 FYNNEI. The CDR3 totals 11 residues. The CDR3 protein is CASNRAIEQYF. The CDR3 bases are TGTGCCAGCAACAGGGCCATCGAGCAGTACTTC. The whole variable domain, remainder taken from reference TRBV2 and TRBJ2-7, is EPEVTQTPSHQVTQMGQEVILRCVPISNHLYFYWYRQILGQKVEFLVSFYNNEISEKSEIFDDQFSVERPDGSNFTLKIRSTKLEDSAMYFCASNRAIEQYFGPGTRLTVT.

This sequence joins TRBV7-9 and TRBJ2-7; tentatively, D is TRBD2 (5 bases). V lost 5 bases, J lost 4 bases, and 15 bases lay in between. CDR3 length equals 14 residues. CDR1 SEHNR and CDR2 FQNEAQ come from the germline V gene (reference sequence). Here the CDR3 DNA reads TGTGCCAGCAGCCTCGGGGTGAATCTTTACGAGCAGTACTTC. Its translation: CASSLGVNLYEQYF. Complete variable domain (other parts from reference TRBV7-9 and TRBJ2-7): DTGVSQNPRHKITKRGQNVTFRCDPISEHNRLYWYRQTLGQGPEFLTYFQNEAQLEKSRLLSDRFSAERPKGSFSTLEIQRTEQGDSAMYLCASSLGVNLYEQYFGPGTRLTVT.

The chain has TRBV5-1 and TRBJ1-6; D unclear. This CDR3 region has 16 residues. V was clipped by 1 base and J by 0 bases, with 8 bases between them. Germline CDR1 SGHRS, CDR2 YFSETQ. The CDR3 region is CASSLLPGSYNSPLHF. In DNA, the CDR3 is TGCGCCAGCAGCTTGTTGCCGGGCTCCTATAATTCACCCCTCCACTTT.

The rearrangement joins TRBV11-1 to TRBJ2-7; no clear D gene. V lost 3 bases and J lost 7, with 13 bases in between. The CDR3 sequence is 13 residues long. Germline CDR1 is SGHAT and CDR2 is FQDESV (reference sequence). This chain's CDR3 is CASSLIRGGEQYF. The CDR3 DNA is TGTGCCAGCAGCTTGATCAGAGGCGGTGAGCAGTACTTC. The variable domain in full, completed from reference TRBV11-1 and TRBJ2-7, reads EAEVAQSPRYKITEKSQAVAFWCDPISGHATLYWYRQILGQGPELLVQFQDESVVDDSQLPKDRFSAERLKGVDSTLKIQPAELGDSAMYLCASSLIRGGEQYFGPGTRLTVT.

This chain joins TRBV5-1 and TRBJ2-5; 8 bases agree with TRBD1. The CDR3 is 14 amino acids. Germline V lookup: CDR1 SGHRS, CDR2 YFSETQ. With V trimmed by 4 bases and J by 7 bases, 9 bases remained unmatched. CDR3 loop: CASSQSGGAGTQYF. CDR3 in DNA: TGCGCCAGCAGCCAGTCAGGGGGCGCGGGGACCCAGTACTTC.

This clone was seen only a few times. This sequence joins TRBV9 and TRBJ2-1, with 9 bases matching TRBD1. Trimming cost V 4 bases and J 2 bases; bases outside gene matches: 4. The CDR3 covers 15 residues. Germline V gene lookup returns CDR1 SGDLS and CDR2 YYNGEE. The CDR3 region has the DNA TGTGCCAGCAGCCTGGGACAGGGAGCCTACAATGAGCAGTTCTTC. Translating it yields CASSLGQGAYNEQFF.

The sample holds a few counts of this clone. This chain connects TRBV18 to TRBJ1-2; D uncertain. The germline CDR1 and CDR2 sequences are KGHSH and LQKENI. The ends were cut back, 2 bases at V and 6 bases at J, with 10 bases in the middle. The CDR3 has 13 residues. CDR3 DNA sequence: TGTGCCAGCTCACCAAACGCTAATGATGGCTACACCTTC. Its protein product is CASSPNANDGYTF.

V is TRBV2 and J is TRBJ2-3, with 11 bases aligning to TRBD2. The CDR3 is 16 amino acids. Germline values: CDR1 SNHLY, CDR2 FYNNEI. The trim removed 3 bases at V and 4 bases at J, leaving 6 bases unmatched. The CDR3 sequence: CASSDPGLAVPDTQYF. The CDR3, as DNA: TGTGCCAGCAGTGATCCGGGACTAGCGGTTCCAGATACGCAGTATTTT. Full variable domain (rest looked up from reference TRBV2 and TRBJ2-3): EPEVTQTPSHQVTQMGQEVILRCVPISNHLYFYWYRQILGQKVEFLVSFYNNEISEKSEIFDDQFSVERPDGSNFTLKIRSTKLEDSAMYFCASSDPGLAVPDTQYFGPGTRLTVL.

The chain carries TRBV10-3 and TRBJ1-5; D gene unclear. V was pared by 2 bases and J by 0 bases, with 5 bases between. This CDR3 is 14 amino acids long. CDR1 and CDR2 from the germline V gene are ENHRY and SYGVKD. Written as DNA, the CDR3 is TGTGCCATCAGTGAGACAGATAGCAATCAGCCCCAGCATTTT. It codes for CAISETDSNQPQHF.

The J gene is TRBJ1-2, the V gene TRBV28, with D possibly TRBD1 on 5 matching bases. The germline V gene has CDR1 MDHEN and CDR2 SYDVKM. The CDR3 runs to 16 residues. V was pared by 5 bases and J by 3 bases, with 19 bases between. The CDR3 protein is CASSTGGALGDYGYTF. The CDR3 DNA sequence: TGTGCCAGCAGTACGGGGGGTGCTTTGGGGGACTATGGCTACACCTTC.

The chain combines TRBV10-3 with TRBJ1-1, with D possibly matching TRBD1 (5 bases). Trimming took off 6 bases at V and 10 bases at J, with 18 bases between the two ends. The germline V gene encodes CDR1 ENHRY and CDR2 SYGVKD. The CDR3 is 13 residues long. The CDR3 DNA is TGTGCCATCAGGAGCAGTCCGGGGGATGGAGCTTTCTTT. This sequence encodes CAIRSSPGDGAFF.

The chain combines TRBV19 with TRBJ2-2; TRBD1 is a possible D gene (6 bases). The V gene lost 9 bases and the J gene lost 0 bases, with 11 bases spanning the gap. The CDR3 spans 14 residues. The V gene's germline CDR1 is LNHDA and CDR2 SQIVND (reference sequence). The CDR3 is CASKTGTNTGELFF. Here the CDR3 DNA reads TGTGCCAGCAAAACAGGGACGAACACCGGGGAGCTGTTTTTT.

The chain carries TRBV5-4 and TRBJ1-1, with 11 positions matching TRBD1. Germline V lookup: CDR1 SGHNT, CDR2 YYREEE (reference sequence). This CDR3 contains 17 residues. V lost 4 bases, J lost 0 bases, and 8 bases stayed unmatched. CDR3 amino acids: CASSPGTGGTMNTEAFF. The DNA of the CDR3 is TGTGCCAGCAGCCCAGGGACAGGGGGAACAATGAACACTGAAGCTTTCTTT. Filled out from reference TRBV5-4 and TRBJ1-1, the complete variable domain reads ETGVTQSPTHLIKTRGQQVTLRCSSQSGHNTVSWYQQALGQGPQFIFQYYREEENGRGNFPPRFSGLQFPNYSSELNVNALELDDSALYLCASSPGTGGTMNTEAFFGQGTRLTVV.

This sequence joins TRBV5-4 and TRBJ2-7, with TRBD1 matching 10 bases. The CDR3 runs to 14 residues. Germline V lookup: CDR1 SGHNT, CDR2 YYREEE (reference sequence). Unmatched junction bases numbered 8, after V lost 7 bases and J lost 4 bases. The CDR3 bases are TGTGCCAGCGCGTCCCGGGACAGGGGTTACGAGCAGTACTTC. This codes for CASASRDRGYEQYF.

This clone appeared once. The rearrangement joins TRBV5-1 to TRBJ2-7; TRBD1 might be the D (6 bases). This CDR3 contains 13 residues. Germline V gene data show CDR1 as SGHRS and CDR2 as YFSETQ. V lost 3 bases to trimming and J lost 0 bases, with 7 bases between them. DNA of the CDR3: TGCGCCAGCAGCTCGACAGGCTCCTACGAGCAGTACTTC. This gives the protein CASSSTGSYEQYF.

The V and J genes are TRBV6-1 and TRBJ1-4, with D tentatively TRBD1 (5 bases). The ends were cut back, 5 bases at V and 0 bases at J, with 10 bases in the middle. CDR1 and CDR2 from the germline V gene are MNHNS and SASEGT. The CDR3 runs to 15 residues. The CDR3 coding sequence is TGTGCCAGCAGTACCGGGGGGGCAACTAATGAAAAACTGTTTTTT. Its protein is CASSTGGATNEKLFF.